This TCR beta chain was captured in a study of post-analysis software for immune sequencing data. For the study at large: Clinical courses comprised relapsing-remitting, secondary progressive and progressive-relapsing multiple sclerosis.

Regarding the study as a whole: By F measure, samples from a shared preparation batch strongly co-clustered. Patients with multiple sclerosis recorded significantly lower normalized Chao1 diversity than controls, the study found. Controls had lower frequencies than patients of about 5 TRBV segments, which included TRBV5-6, TRBV5-1 and TRBV20-1.

cDNA libraries for TCR beta contained unique molecular identifiers. Hundreds of thousands of cDNA molecules came from about 1 to 10 million T cells. One entry per CDR3 protein, called by TCRdb with MiXCR from the PCR reads. The table includes about 540,000 distinct CDR3 sequences, approximately 31% detected once. The CDR3 has 16 amino acids. Germline CDR1 is SGHRS and CDR2 is YFSETQ. This clonotype was picked up a small number of times. Its antigen is undetermined. The sequenced sample was blood. This receptor was taken from a girl under 18 with multiple sclerosis. V and J are TRBV5-1 and TRBJ2-5, with D unclear. With the DNA end fitting TRBJ2-7 better, the J assignment may be wrong. This CDR3 is CASRPDTGGRVNEQYF. As DNA, the CDR3 is TGCGCCAGCCGCCCAGATACCGGCGGCCGGGTCAACGAGCAGTACTTC.